This TCR beta chain comes out of a study of shared clonotypes between healthy human individuals. Study results and limitations: Unshared clonotypes carried lower generation probabilities than those common to all four donors.

CD4+ cells were split into CD45RA+ naive and CD45RA-negative memory subsets. Sequencing used immunoSEQ multiplex PCR; TCRdb keeps in-frame clones, though not all of them. Of about 1 million clones in the sample, under 80% are singletons; the top ten hold roughly 1.5%. For this clone: No antigen is known for it.

This clonotype was sampled from a young man in good health. Input material: memory CD4+ T cells sorted from blood. Subset given: CD45RA-negative fraction.

The CDR3 region has the DNA TGCGCCAGCAGCCAAGTTTCGGGGATTGACAATGAGCAGTTCTTC. This translates into CASSQVSGIDNEQFF. The V gene is TRBV4-3, the J gene TRBJ2-1, with D possibly matching TRBD2 (5 bases). The V and J ends lost 1 base and 5 bases respectively, with 12 bases between them. CDR1 is LGHNA and CDR2 is YSLEER in the germline V gene. This CDR3 comprises 15 residues.